Listed below are T cell receptor beta chains from one sample, sequenced in a study of shared clonotypes between healthy human individuals. The table came from immunoSEQ multiplex PCR; TCRdb's copy has only in-frame clones and leaves some out. This table has 470,000 or so clones, over 75% appearing once. Specimen: PBMCs. These TCRs come from a woman in her 40s in good health. Some clones in this sample may be carry-over from other donors' samples. CDR3s include the opening cysteine and the closing phenylalanine or tryptophan. D genes are given only for firm matches. Clone size is given for some rows only: seen once, a few or many times, or a class if the clone is expanded.

clone_size: NA
v_call: TRBV18
d_call: NA
j_call: TRBJ1-1
cdr3_nt: TGTGCCAGCTCACCGGGGCGGAACACTGAAGCTTTCTTT
cdr3_aa: CASSPGRNTEAFF

clone_size: NA
v_call: TRBV28
d_call: NA
j_call: TRBJ2-1
cdr3_nt: TGTGCCACATTGGATACGGGGTACGGTGAGCAGTTCTTC
cdr3_aa: CATLDTGYGEQFF

clone_size: many
v_call: TRBV6-5
d_call: TRBD2
j_call: TRBJ2-5
cdr3_nt: TGTGCCAGCAGGATAGCGGGAGCCTGGGAGACCCAGTACTTC
cdr3_aa: CASRIAGAWETQYF

clone_size: medium-sized
v_call: TRBV25-1
d_call: TRBD1
j_call: TRBJ2-7
cdr3_nt: TGTGCCAGCGGGACAGGGACCTACGAGCAGTACTTC
cdr3_aa: CASGTGTYEQYF

clone_size: NA
v_call: TRBV7-2
d_call: NA
j_call: TRBJ2-1
cdr3_nt: TGTGCCAGCAGCTTAGGGAGAGCATATGAGCAGTTCTTC
cdr3_aa: CASSLGRAYEQFF

clone_size: NA
v_call: TRBV30
d_call: NA
j_call: TRBJ2-2
cdr3_nt: TGTGCCTGGAAGGGGGACACTGGACCGGGGGAGCTGTTTTTT
cdr3_aa: CAWKGDTGPGELFF

clone_size: NA
v_call: TRBV7-9
d_call: TRBD1
j_call: TRBJ1-1
cdr3_nt: TGTGCCAGCAGCGACCAGGGGGGCTCTGAAGCTTTCTTT
cdr3_aa: CASSDQGGSEAFF

clone_size: NA
v_call: TRBV28
d_call: NA
j_call: TRBJ2-6
cdr3_nt: TGTGCCAGCAGTTTATCCCTAGCCCCTTCTGGGGCCAACGTCCTGACTTTC
cdr3_aa: CASSLSLAPSGANVLTF

clone_size: few
v_call: TRBV28
d_call: NA
j_call: TRBJ1-2
cdr3_nt: TGTGCCTCCGAAGCAGACAGGCACTATGGCTACACCTTC
cdr3_aa: CASEADRHYGYTF

clone_size: NA
v_call: TRBV28
d_call: NA
j_call: TRBJ2-7
cdr3_nt: TGTGCCAGCAGTTTAGGGCACCGGTACGAGCAGTACTTC
cdr3_aa: CASSLGHRYEQYF

clone_size: medium-sized
v_call: TRBV4-1
d_call: NA
j_call: TRBJ2-2
cdr3_nt: TGCGCCAGCAGCCAAGAGGTTCGGGTCGGGTTCACCGGGGAGCTGTTTTTT
cdr3_aa: CASSQEVRVGFTGELFF

clone_size: NA
v_call: TRBV5-6
d_call: NA
j_call: TRBJ2-7
cdr3_nt: TGTGCCAGCAGCTTTGACAGAGGCCCTTACGAGCAGTACTTC
cdr3_aa: CASSFDRGPYEQYF

clone_size: NA
v_call: TRBV19
d_call: NA
j_call: TRBJ1-2
cdr3_nt: TGTGCCAGTAGTACCGGAGACGGCTATGGCTACACCTTC
cdr3_aa: CASSTGDGYGYTF

clone_size: NA
v_call: TRBV15
d_call: NA
j_call: TRBJ2-7
cdr3_nt: TGTGCCACCAGCAGAGAGCGGCAGCCAAACTACGAGCAGTACTTC
cdr3_aa: CATSRERQPNYEQYF

clone_size: NA
v_call: TRBV28
d_call: NA
j_call: TRBJ2-1
cdr3_nt: TGTGCCAGCAGTTTAGTCAGGCGGGGCTACAATGAGCAGTTCTTC
cdr3_aa: CASSLVRRGYNEQFF

clone_size: NA
v_call: TRBV2
d_call: NA
j_call: TRBJ2-2
cdr3_nt: TGTGCCAGCAGTGCCAGGGGAGCCGGGGAGCTGTTTTTT
cdr3_aa: CASSARGAGELFF

clone_size: NA
v_call: TRBV28
d_call: TRBD1
j_call: TRBJ1-3
cdr3_nt: TGTGCCAGCAGAACTACAGGGGAACACACCATATATTTT
cdr3_aa: CASRTTGEHTIYF

clone_size: once
v_call: TRBV6-1
d_call: TRBD1
j_call: TRBJ2-7
cdr3_nt: TGTGCCAGCAGTGAAGTAAGGGACAGGGGAAACGAGCAGTACTTC
cdr3_aa: CASSEVRDRGNEQYF

clone_size: few
v_call: TRBV28
d_call: NA
j_call: TRBJ1-2
cdr3_nt: TGTGCCAGCAGGGTAGCTTCTAACTATGGCTACACCTTC
cdr3_aa: CASRVASNYGYTF

clone_size: NA
v_call: TRBV11-2
d_call: TRBD2
j_call: TRBJ2-5
cdr3_nt: TGTGCCAGCAGCTTAGATCCGACTAGCCGGGAGACCCAGTACTTC
cdr3_aa: CASSLDPTSRETQYF

clone_size: NA
v_call: TRBV25-1
d_call: TRBD1
j_call: TRBJ2-3
cdr3_nt: TGTGCCAGCAGTGATAGGACAGGGTCGGTCACAGATACGCAGTATTTT
cdr3_aa: CASSDRTGSVTDTQYF

clone_size: NA
v_call: TRBV27
d_call: NA
j_call: TRBJ1-2
cdr3_nt: TGTGCCAGCAGTTTCAGGGAGGATGGAGGGGATTTAGCCGGCTACACCTTC
cdr3_aa: CASSFREDGGDLAGYTF

clone_size: NA
v_call: TRBV6-1
d_call: NA
j_call: TRBJ1-4
cdr3_nt: TGTGCCAGCAGTGCGGTCAGGGGTACTTATGAAAAACTGTTTTTT
cdr3_aa: CASSAVRGTYEKLFF

clone_size: NA
v_call: TRBV29-1
d_call: TRBD2
j_call: TRBJ2-4
cdr3_nt: TGCAGCGTTCCCAGCGGGAGTTCTAAAAACATTCAGTACTTC
cdr3_aa: CSVPSGSSKNIQYF

clone_size: few
v_call: TRBV7-9
d_call: NA
j_call: TRBJ1-2
cdr3_nt: TGTGCCAGCAGCACGGGGGACCGTGGCTACACCTTC
cdr3_aa: CASSTGDRGYTF

clone_size: once
v_call: TRBV15
d_call: TRBD2
j_call: TRBJ2-1
cdr3_nt: TGTGCCACCAGCAACGGCCTGACTAGCGGGAAGTACAATGAGCAGTTCTTC
cdr3_aa: CATSNGLTSGKYNEQFF

clone_size: NA
v_call: TRBV5-1
d_call: TRBD1
j_call: TRBJ1-3
cdr3_nt: TGCGCCAGCAGCCCGGCCGGGACAGGGGCCGGAAACACCATATATTTT
cdr3_aa: CASSPAGTGAGNTIYF

clone_size: many
v_call: TRBV6-6
d_call: NA
j_call: TRBJ2-5
cdr3_nt: TGTGCCAGCAGCCCCTCGGAGACCCAGTACTTC
cdr3_aa: CASSPSETQYF

clone_size: NA
v_call: TRBV5-4
d_call: NA
j_call: TRBJ1-1
cdr3_nt: TGTGCCAGCATCCCATCTGGGGGGGGAGGGGGCACTGAAGCTTTCTTT
cdr3_aa: CASIPSGGGGGTEAFF

clone_size: NA
v_call: TRBV5-4
d_call: NA
j_call: TRBJ2-5
cdr3_nt: TGTGCCAGCAGCTTGGAGGGGGAGACCCAGTACTTC
cdr3_aa: CASSLEGETQYF

clone_size: NA
v_call: TRBV7-3
d_call: NA
j_call: TRBJ2-2
cdr3_nt: TGTGCCAGCAGCTTATTGGGGGGTAACACCGGGGAGCTGTTTTTT
cdr3_aa: CASSLLGGNTGELFF

clone_size: NA
v_call: TRBV6-4
d_call: NA
j_call: TRBJ2-2
cdr3_nt: TGTGCCTCCCGACCTAACACCGGGGAGCTGTTTTTT
cdr3_aa: CASRPNTGELFF

clone_size: NA
v_call: TRBV27
d_call: NA
j_call: TRBJ2-2
cdr3_nt: TGTGCCAGCAGAAGGGGCCAGAACACCGGGGAGCTGTTTTTT
cdr3_aa: CASRRGQNTGELFF

clone_size: few
v_call: TRBV28
d_call: TRBD1
j_call: TRBJ1-5
cdr3_nt: TGTGCCAGCAGGACCGGGACAGGGTCTTTGAGGCGCAATCAGCCCCAGCATTTT
cdr3_aa: CASRTGTGSLRRNQPQHF

clone_size: NA
v_call: TRBV19
d_call: NA
j_call: TRBJ2-1
cdr3_nt: TGTGCCAGTAGTCTTAGGGGTGACTCCTACAATGAGCAGTTCTTC
cdr3_aa: CASSLRGDSYNEQFF

clone_size: once
v_call: TRBV9
d_call: TRBD1
j_call: TRBJ1-5
cdr3_nt: TGTGCCAGCAGCGCAGGGGGGACAGGGGAGCAGCCCCAGCATTTT
cdr3_aa: CASSAGGTGEQPQHF

clone_size: NA
v_call: TRBV19
d_call: NA
j_call: TRBJ2-5
cdr3_nt: TGTGCCAGTAGTATGAGCATGAGCGGGTGGGAGACCCAGTACTTC
cdr3_aa: CASSMSMSGWETQYF

clone_size: NA
v_call: TRBV15
d_call: NA
j_call: TRBJ2-6
cdr3_nt: TGTGCCACCAGCAGGCGAGGGGGGGCCGGGGCCAACGTCCTGACTTTC
cdr3_aa: CATSRRGGAGANVLTF

clone_size: NA
v_call: TRBV11-2
d_call: TRBD1
j_call: TRBJ1-3
cdr3_nt: TGTGCCAGCAGCCAGGACAGGGTTGGTGGAAACACCATATATTTT
cdr3_aa: CASSQDRVGGNTIYF

clone_size: NA
v_call: TRBV30
d_call: NA
j_call: TRBJ2-2
cdr3_nt: TGTGCCTGGAGCCCCCAGGTTAACACCGGGGAGCTGTTTTTT
cdr3_aa: CAWSPQVNTGELFF

clone_size: NA
v_call: TRBV29-1
d_call: TRBD1
j_call: TRBJ1-1
cdr3_nt: TGCAGCGTAGCACTAGGGACAGCGGGTACTGAAGCTTTCTTT
cdr3_aa: CSVALGTAGTEAFF

clone_size: NA
v_call: TRBV7-9
d_call: NA
j_call: TRBJ1-2
cdr3_nt: TGTGCCAGCAGCTCGGGGAATCTCTATGGCTACACCTTC
cdr3_aa: CASSSGNLYGYTF